This T cell receptor beta chain stems from a study of regulatory T cells in long-lasting Graves disease. Construction of TCR beta libraries relied on iRepertoire HTBI primers and on Arm-PCR targeting CDR3 regions. TCRdb re-called the multiplex PCR reads through MiXCR, storing one row per CDR3 protein. Of roughly 500,000 distinct CDR3 sequences in the sample, approximately 12% are singletons; the top ten hold roughly 9.7%. Findings and caveats of the study: Examination was confined to peripheral blood, excluding thyroid tissue. Persistent disease favored TRBV28, TRBJ1-2 and TRBJ2-5.

In its sample, this clonotype was seen many times. Its antigen remains unknown. The V end was cut by 5 bases, the J end by 4 bases, with 24 bases between. There are 17 residues in the CDR3. As to time point: newly diagnosed GD, antithyroid drugs for less than 3 months. PBMCs were the source of the RNA used for TCR sequencing. Another study also made use of these data, one on T cells in Graves' hyperthyroidism and ophthalmopathy. From that report: First-round RT-PCR of the TCR CDR3 relied on the HTBI primer set.

The sample consisted of peripheral blood mononuclear cells (PBMCs), taken at new diagnosis, from a patient treated with antithyroid drugs. This rearrangement joins TRBV12-3 or TRBV12-4 to TRBJ2-7; tentative D call: TRBD2 (5 bases). The TCR sequence derives from a man younger than 40 with Graves disease. The CDR3 protein is CASSALGLSSKSYEQYF. Written as DNA, the CDR3 is TGTGCCAGCAGTGCCCTCGGACTTTCTAGCAAGTCGTACGAGCAGTACTTC.